This TCR beta chain was observed in a study of T cells in Graves' hyperthyroidism and ophthalmopathy. General study results and limits: Peripheral blood also featured most of the thyroid clonotypes expanded above 0.001. Stable hyperthyroidism and ophthalmopathy were separated using 13 V-J signatures. Ophthalmopathy onset followed model prediction by a median approximately 7 months.

RNA transcripts were the template for amplifying TCR beta CDR3 regions. With the HTBI primer set, the TCR CDR3 went through a first round of RT-PCR. TCRdb itself ran the multiplex PCR reads through MiXCR, one entry per CDR3 protein. The data show roughly 500,000 distinct CDR3 sequences, 46% seen once. About this clonotype: The antigen remains undetermined.

The CDR3 runs 15 residues. V trimming: 1 base; J trimming: 4 bases; junction bases outside the gene matches: 6. Germline V lookup: CDR1 LGHNA, CDR2 YSLEER. Criteria for exclusion of patients were uncontrolled infection, other autoimmune disease, pregnancy or lactation. Material for sequencing was peripheral blood or thyroid tissue (not recorded which). The chain joins TRBV4-3 to TRBJ2-7; the match to TRBD1 covers 8 bases. The receptor was isolated from an adult woman with Graves' disease, either hyperthyroidism or ophthalmopathy (not recorded which). CDR3 region: CASSQGAGGTYEQYF. CDR3 DNA sequence: TGCGCCAGCAGCCAAGGGGCAGGGGGCACTTACGAGCAGTACTTC.